This entry lists 9 T cell receptor beta chains sequenced from one sample in a study of blood T cells in healthy people across ages. The second PCR ran about 6 to 11 cycles with a sample-barcoded 5' primer and J-beta primers. MiXCR, applied by TCRdb to the 5' RACE reads, yields one record per CDR3 protein. The sample includes about 1,400,000 distinct CDR3 sequences, almost 60% of them seen just once. Sequenced: blood. The receptors stem from a man aged 18 to 35 in good health.

This sequence joins TRBV9 and TRBJ1-6; D not resolved. CDR1 is SGDLS, CDR2 YYNGEE, per germline. This CDR3 is 15 amino acids long. Trimming shortened V by 5 bases and J by 5 bases, and 14 bases separated the two germline ends. CDR3 region: CASSPTTANNSPLHF. The CDR3, as DNA: TGTGCCAGCAGTCCCACCACGGCCAATAATTCACCCCTCCACTTT.

In this sample, this clonotype turned up a few times. J is TRBJ2-7 and V is TRBV29-1; D possibly corresponds to TRBD2 (6 bases). Looked up from germline, CDR1 is SQVTM and CDR2 is ANQGSEA. The CDR3 is 11 residues long. The germline V and J ends were trimmed by 5 bases and 3 bases, with 8 bases remaining between them. The CDR3 DNA sequence: TGCAGCGTTTGGAGGGGCTACGAGCAGTACTTC. This sequence encodes CSVWRGYEQYF.

J is TRBJ2-7 and V is TRBV27, with 7 bases matching TRBD1. V lost 5 bases to trimming and J lost 3 bases; unmatched junction nucleotides: 7. From germline, CDR1 is MNHEY and CDR2 SMNVEV (reference sequence). The CDR3 sequence is 14 residues long. CDR3 sequence reads: CASSTGTVNYEQYF. Written as DNA, the CDR3 is TGTGCCAGCAGTACCGGGACAGTCAACTACGAGCAGTACTTC.

CDR3: CASLDVTGIDNYGYTF. The CDR3 coding sequence is TGTGCCAGCCTCGACGTGACAGGGATCGATAACTATGGCTACACCTTC. The chain has TRBV27 and TRBJ1-2, with 7 bases identical to TRBD1. Trimming took 8 bases from V and 1 from J; bases not matched to a gene: 13. From germline, CDR1 is MNHEY and CDR2 SMNVEV (reference sequence). This CDR3 is built from 16 residues.

Turning to this clonotype: One end of the junction does not line up with germline, which may come from a read error. This sequence joins TRBV6-1 and TRBJ2-4; D is possibly TRBD2 (6 bases). CDR1 is MNHNS, CDR2 SASEGT, per germline. The CDR3 is 17 residues long. The chain's CDR3 is CASSEWAGTRIAYEQYF. In DNA form, the CDR3 reads TGTGCCAGCAGTGAATGGGCCGGGACTCGTATTGCCTACGAGCAGTATTTC.

This clonotype was detected once. V gene TRBV12-3 or TRBV12-4 combines with J gene TRBJ2-1, with a weak D call TRBD1 (5 bases). The CDR3 has 13 residues. Deletions cut 6 bases from V and 5 bases from J, with 11 bases between. CDR3 sequence: CASRSGLDNEQFF. DNA of the CDR3: TGTGCCAGCAGATCAGGGCTTGACAATGAGCAGTTCTTC.

The gene calls are TRBV12-3 or TRBV12-4 and TRBJ1-2; tentative D call: TRBD1 (5 bases). With 6 bases removed from V and 2 bases from J, the gap between germline ends came to 19 bases. The CDR3 has 16 amino acids. CDR3 in DNA: TGTGCCAGCAGCCGCGATGGGACTCCGCCCAACTATGGCTACACCTTC. It specifies CASSRDGTPPNYGYTF.

This chain uses TRBV4-1 with TRBJ2-7; D is possibly TRBD1 (6 bases). V lost 5 bases, J lost 0 bases, and 17 bases lay in between. Germline V CDR1 and CDR2: MGHRA, YSYEKL. The CDR3 is made up of 16 amino acids. The CDR3 region is CASSGRAGVGSYEQYF. CDR3 coding DNA: TGCGCCAGCAGCGGAAGGGCAGGGGTAGGCTCCTACGAGCAGTACTTC.

This chain uses TRBV20-1 with TRBJ1-5, with D possibly matching TRBD1 (6 bases). The CDR3 length is 13 residues. The V gene's germline CDR1 is DFQATT and CDR2 SNEGSKA (reference sequence). The CDR3, as DNA: TGCAGGGAACGGGACACTTCAACGCCGCCCCAGCATTTT. Its translation: CRERDTSTPPQHF.